This TCR beta chain was identified during a study of T cell repertoires in cytomegalovirus infection (dated by TCRdb to the late 2010s). Regarding the study in general: Alongside well-studied HLA-B-restricted epitopes, the peptide stimulations were aimed at recently identified HLA-C-restricted CMV epitopes, whose presentation resists viral immunomodulation. Donor HLA type was relevant to the analysis, as public TCR beta signatures indicated carriage of CMV infection together with the matching HLA type.

TCRdb lists the instrument as Illumina HiSeq 1500. TCRdb reran the public reads through fastp at Q25 and MiXCR, keeping productive beta chains. Here each entry gathers all rows of one CDR3 protein and keeps the most common genes and DNA. Recorded for this sample are 27,000 or so distinct CDR3 sequences; under 20% of them occurred a single time. Approximately 78% of the sample goes to the ten largest clones. This clonotype was seen repeatedly, ten times or more. Its antigen specificity is not known. Nothing much larger sits one base from this clone, and base qualities are not available. Findings and caveats that apply to the study as a whole: Carriers of CMV infection plus the relevant HLA type were discriminated by the cumulative frequency of public TCR beta family members in the study cohort and in an independent approximately 400-donor cohort. The ex vivo response was dominated by HLA-C-restricted CMV-specific TCR beta clonotypes, which also provided the single most frequent clonotype in two of eight donors.

Interpreted using the paper, the treatment or condition label stands for: in vitro stimulation with specific CMV peptide epitopes to enrich CMV-specific T cells. The V end loses 5 bases and the J end loses 8 bases, and a stretch of 15 bases separates them. The CDR3, cysteine through phenylalanine, is 13 amino acids long. The CDR3 DNA has 39 bases and is translated from base 1. CDR1 and CDR2 are read off the germline V gene (reference sequence) as SEHNR and FQNEAQ. The chain uses TRBV7-9 and TRBJ1-2; TRBD1 might be the D gene, on 6 matching bases. The source was CD8+ T cells from cultured PBMCs, collected from culture after CMV antigen stimulation. The clonotype was recovered from a human donor in good health (CMV status not recorded). Some clones in this sample may be carry-over from other donors' samples. The CDR3 region reads CASSIRTADGYTF. The base sequence is TGTGCCAGCAGCATACGGACAGCGGACGGCTACACCTTC. With all but the CDR3 taken from the reference TRBV7-9 and TRBJ1-2 genes, the full variable domain is: DTGVSQNPRHKITKRGQNVTFRCDPISEHNRLYWYRQTLGQGPEFLTYFQNEAQLEKSRLLSDRFSAERPKGSFSTLEIQRTEQGDSAMYLCASSIRTADGYTFGSGTRLTVV.